Below are 26 T cell receptor beta chains sequenced from a single sample in a study of shared clonotypes between healthy human individuals. TCRdb's copy holds only in-frame clones and misses some; the assay was immunoSEQ multiplex PCR. The profile covers over a million clones, with roughly 95% appearing a single time and approximately 1.1% taken by the ten largest. The sequencing sample was made of naive CD4+ T cells sorted from blood. The subset denotes: CD45RA+ positively selected. The receptors were gathered from a man aged 25 to 40 in good health.

The genes are TRBV7-3 and TRBJ2-1, with 9 bases identical to TRBD1. V shed 1 base and J 2 bases; nucleotides not matched to a gene: 3. CDR1 and CDR2 from the germline V gene are SGHTA and FQGTGA. The CDR3 is made up of 16 amino acids. CDR3 protein: CASSLIGTGTYNEQFF. CDR3 in DNA: TGTGCCAGCAGCTTAATTGGGACAGGGACCTACAATGAGCAGTTCTTC.

This clone was seen once. The V call is TRBV20-1, the J call TRBJ1-1, with unresolved D. The CDR3 length is 11 residues. The V end lost 3 bases, the J end lost 2 bases, and 4 bases lay between the germline ends. Germline lookup yields CDR1 DFQATT and CDR2 SNEGSKA (reference sequence). The CDR3 is CSASDNTEAFF. Written as DNA, the CDR3 is TGCAGTGCTAGTGACAACACTGAAGCTTTCTTT.

The rearrangement uses TRBV10-1 and TRBJ2-1; 12 bases match TRBD2. The germline CDR1 and CDR2 sequences are WNHNN and SYGVQD (reference sequence). J lost 0 bases, V lost 5 bases, and 2 bases had no gene match. This CDR3 is 16 amino acids long. The CDR3 region is CASSLTSGSSYNEQFF. The CDR3, as DNA: TGCGCCAGCAGTTTGACTAGCGGGAGCTCCTACAATGAGCAGTTCTTC.

This chain links TRBV18 with TRBJ1-3; 7 nucleotides align to TRBD1. The germline CDR1 and CDR2 sequences are KGHSH and LQKENI. V lost 2 bases, J lost 2 bases, and 6 bases stayed unmatched. The CDR3 is 16 amino acids. This CDR3 is CASSPVPGTAGNTIYF. The CDR3 DNA reads TGTGCCAGCTCACCAGTACCCGGGACAGCTGGAAACACCATATATTTT.

The V gene is TRBV18, the J gene TRBJ2-7; 10 bases fit TRBD1. Germline loops: CDR1 KGHSH, CDR2 LQKENI. The CDR3 consists of 19 residues. V trimming: 1 base; J trimming: 2 bases; junction bases outside the gene matches: 14. The CDR3 nucleotides are TGTGCCAGCTCACCACGACGGCCCCCCGCCGACAGGGGGCCCTACGAGCAGTACTTC. Residues: CASSPRRPPADRGPYEQYF.

J is TRBJ2-3 and V is TRBV6-1, with D possibly TRBD2 on 6 matching bases. This CDR3 has 14 amino acids. Trimming took 8 bases from V and 5 from J, leaving 17 bases between them. Germline V gives CDR1 MNHNS, CDR2 SASEGT. The CDR3 DNA follows: TGTGCCAGCGCCACTAGCAGAACACGAGATACGCAGTATTTT. As protein: CASATSRTRDTQYF.

A remark on this clone: Distinct nucleotide sequences in the sample also encode this CDR3. The rearrangement links TRBV30 to TRBJ2-7; D not resolved. V was cut by 2 bases and J by 4 bases, with 6 bases left in between. The germline V gene encodes CDR1 GTSNPN and CDR2 SVGIG (reference sequence). CDR3 length: 11 amino acids. CDR3 DNA sequence: TGTGCCTGGAGTCTCGCTTACGAGCAGTACTTC. Protein: CAWSLAYEQYF.

With respect to this clone: This specimen includes other DNA sequences encoding the same CDR3. The chain is built from TRBV5-4 and TRBJ2-1; no firm D call. The CDR3 consists of 14 residues. Germline loops: CDR1 SGHNT, CDR2 YYREEE (reference sequence). V shed 1 base and J shed 4 bases, with 9 bases lying between them. The DNA for the CDR3 is TGTGCCAGCAGCTTGCCTGGCGGATACAATGAGCAGTTCTTC. This sequence encodes CASSLPGGYNEQFF.

The chain recombines TRBV6-1 with TRBJ2-5, with 8 bases matching TRBD1. The CDR3 is 15 residues long. In germline, CDR1 is MNHNS, CDR2 SASEGT. With 8 bases clipped from V and 0 bases from J, the junction kept 8 bases outside the gene matches. Here the CDR3 DNA reads TGTGCCAGCTCCGGAAGGACAGGGCACCAAGAGACCCAGTACTTC. It translates to CASSGRTGHQETQYF.

This chain links TRBV29-1 with TRBJ2-4; 9 bases agree with TRBD1. J gave up 1 base and V 3 bases, and 4 bases lay outside the gene matches. The germline CDR1 and CDR2 sequences are SQVTM and ANQGSEA. The CDR3 is made up of 15 amino acids. CDR3 loop: CSVEVGTGAKNIQYF. In DNA, the CDR3 is TGCAGCGTTGAGGTAGGGACAGGGGCCAAAAACATTCAGTACTTC.

The chain is built from TRBV7-2 and TRBJ2-1; tentatively, D is TRBD1 or TRBD2 (5 bases each). The CDR3 length is 15 residues. V dropped 2 bases and J dropped 8 bases, with 16 bases sitting between them. The V gene's germline CDR1 is SGHTA and CDR2 FQGNSA. The CDR3 reads CASSLLGERYDEQFF. CDR3 sequence (DNA): TGTGCCAGCAGCTTATTGGGGGAGAGGTACGATGAGCAGTTCTTC.

The chain recombines TRBV7-2 with TRBJ2-2, with D perhaps matching TRBD2 (5 bases). CDR3 length equals 13 residues. The V and J ends lost 5 bases and 8 bases respectively, with 12 bases between them. Germline V gene lookup returns CDR1 SGHTA and CDR2 FQGNSA. For the CDR3, the DNA is TGTGCCAGCAGCCCTGTCCGAGGGGGGGAGCTGTTTTTT. Protein product: CASSPVRGGELFF.

Comment on this clone: One junction end does not reproduce the germline sequence, and a read error may be involved. The chain recombines TRBV6-1 with TRBJ2-7; D possibly uses TRBD1 or TRBD2 (6 bases each). The germline V gene encodes CDR1 MNHNS and CDR2 SASEGT. This CDR3 has 15 residues. The CDR3 DNA sequence: TGTGCCAGCCGTAGGGGGGAGACACCAACCTACAAGCAGTACTTC. This codes for CASRRGETPTYKQYF.

The rearrangement links TRBV16 to TRBJ2-7; no clear D gene. Germline assignment: CDR1 KGHSY and CDR2 FQNENV. V was clipped by 2 bases and J by 6 bases, with 17 bases between them. The CDR3 is 15 amino acids. The CDR3 DNA sequence: TGTGCCAGCAGCCAACCCATCGGTGAGTCCCTCGAGCAGTACTTC. This codes for CASSQPIGESLEQYF.

The chain carries TRBV7-6 and TRBJ2-5; 7 nucleotides line up with TRBD1. V trimming: 5 bases; J trimming: 5 bases; junction bases outside the gene matches: 8. This CDR3 contains 14 residues. Germline V gives CDR1 SGHVS, CDR2 FNYEAQ. CDR3 in amino acids: CASSVDRVLETQYF. The CDR3 nucleotides read TGTGCCAGCAGCGTCGACAGGGTGTTGGAGACCCAGTACTTC.

The genes are TRBV7-8 and TRBJ2-6; D ambiguous. The CDR3 runs to 13 residues. Trimming removed 7 bases from V and 6 bases from J, with 10 bases in between. Germline V CDR1 and CDR2: SGHVS, FQNEAQ. CDR3 region: CASNSRVANVLTF. CDR3 bases: TGTGCCAGCAATAGTAGGGTGGCCAACGTCCTGACTTTC.

The V and J genes are TRBV28 and TRBJ2-5; D gene ambiguous. Germline-derived CDR1 and CDR2 are MDHEN and SYDVKM. This CDR3 is built from 13 residues. V was pared by 6 bases and J by 1 base, with 9 bases between. The CDR3 bases are TGTGCCAGCAGGAGGAAATTCCAAGAGACCCAGTACTTC. Its protein product is CASRRKFQETQYF.

The chain recombines TRBV28 with TRBJ2-5; no firm D call. The germline CDR1 and CDR2 sequences are MDHEN and SYDVKM. V was cut by 4 bases and J by 5 bases, with 11 bases left in between. The CDR3 consists of 13 residues. The CDR3 reads CASSSHSPETQYF. CDR3 nucleotide sequence: TGTGCCAGCAGTTCCCATTCGCCCGAGACCCAGTACTTC. The full variable domain, its missing parts supplied by reference TRBV28 and TRBJ2-5, is DVKVTQSSRYLVKRTGEKVFLECVQDMDHENMFWYRQDPGLGLRLIYFSYDVKMKEKGDIPEGYSVSREKKERFSLILESASTNQTSMYLCASSSHSPETQYFGPGTRLLVL.

The chain recombines TRBV6-5 with TRBJ2-1; 7 nucleotides agree with TRBD2. Germline-derived CDR1 and CDR2 are MNHEY and SVGAGI. Trimming cost V 6 bases and J 15 bases; bases outside gene matches: 14. This CDR3 has 13 amino acids. The CDR3 spells CASRKPVRDYWFF. The CDR3 DNA reads TGTGCCAGCAGAAAGCCAGTTCGGGACTATTGGTTCTTC.

The CDR3 protein is CAWSVIVETQYF. The CDR3 DNA follows: TGTGCCTGGAGTGTAATTGTTGAGACCCAGTACTTC. V gene TRBV30 combines with J gene TRBJ2-5; D not certain. The ends were cut back, 0 bases at V and 5 bases at J, with 7 bases in the middle. The CDR3 extends over 12 amino acids. Germline V lookup: CDR1 GTSNPN, CDR2 SVGIG (reference sequence).

The rearrangement links TRBV11-2 to TRBJ2-1; tentative D call: TRBD1 (5 bases). The CDR3 runs 16 residues. V gave up 4 bases and J gave up 5 bases, with 18 bases separating them. Germline V gives CDR1 SGHAT, CDR2 FQNNGV. CDR3 sequence reads: CASSSGPPRQHNEQFF. The CDR3 bases are TGTGCCAGCAGCTCTGGGCCACCGCGACAGCACAATGAGCAGTTCTTC.

The J gene is TRBJ2-7, the V gene TRBV2; D is perhaps TRBD2 (6 bases). The germline CDR1 and CDR2 sequences are SNHLY and FYNNEI. Trimming shortened V by 7 bases and J by 3 bases, and 19 bases separated the two germline ends. The CDR3 sequence is 15 residues long. The DNA for the CDR3 is TGTGCCAGCAAGGTCGAGGAAACCGGGGGCTACGAGCAGTACTTC. Translating it yields CASKVEETGGYEQYF.

The chain recombines TRBV7-2 with TRBJ2-5; D may be TRBD1 (5 bases). The germline gives CDR1 SGHTA, CDR2 FQGNSA. V was shortened by 0 bases and J by 2 bases, with 7 bases between the two germline ends. The CDR3 is made up of 14 amino acids. CDR3: CASSLATGQETQYF. CDR3 coding DNA: TGTGCCAGCAGCTTAGCTACAGGTCAAGAGACCCAGTACTTC.

The chain combines TRBV9 with TRBJ2-7; 7 nucleotides match TRBD2. Germline CDR1 reads SGDLS; CDR2 reads YYNGEE. The CDR3 spans 14 residues. J was trimmed by 3 bases and V by 0 bases; bases with no gene match: 3. The CDR3 loop is CASSVGGTNYEQYF. Here the CDR3 DNA reads TGTGCCAGCAGCGTAGGAGGGACTAACTACGAGCAGTACTTC.

The rearrangement uses TRBV5-1 and TRBJ2-2; 7 nucleotides match TRBD2. Looked up from germline, CDR1 is SGHRS and CDR2 is YFSETQ. The CDR3 is 16 amino acids. The V gene end was trimmed by 7 bases and the J gene end by 1 base; junction bases not matched to a gene: 10. The CDR3 region has the DNA TGCGCCAGCTCACCCGCCGGGACTAAGAACACCGGGGAGCTGTTTTTT. Translation gives CASSPAGTKNTGELFF. Full variable domain (rest looked up from reference TRBV5-1 and TRBJ2-2): KAGVTQTPRYLIKTRGQQVTLSCSPISGHRSVSWYQQTPGQGLQFLFEYFSETQRNKGNFPGRFSGRQFSNSRSEMNVSTLELGDSALYLCASSPAGTKNTGELFFGEGSRLTVL.

The rearrangement links TRBV25-1 to TRBJ1-4; TRBD1 is a possible D gene (6 bases). Germline lookup yields CDR1 MGHDK and CDR2 SYGVNS. Trimming shortened V by 2 bases and J by 8 bases, and 12 bases separated the two germline ends. The CDR3 length is 14 residues. This CDR3 is CASSELGGREKLFF. CDR3 nucleotide sequence: TGTGCCAGCAGTGAACTAGGGGGGCGGGAAAAACTGTTTTTT.